The 18 T cell receptor beta chains below come from one sample, sequenced in a study of shared clonotypes between healthy human individuals. Libraries were prepared by immunoSEQ multiplex PCR; TCRdb keeps only in-frame clonotypes and omits some of them. The sample holds around 700,000 clones; about two thirds are singletons and the top ten take under 2%. Sequenced material: memory CD4+ T cells sorted from blood. Sample subset: CD45RA-negative fraction. These receptors all stem from a young woman in good health.

This chain links TRBV11-2 with TRBJ2-1; D is possibly TRBD2 (6 bases). Looked up from germline, CDR1 is SGHAT and CDR2 is FQNNGV. The CDR3 extends over 17 amino acids. The germline V and J ends were trimmed by 1 base and 1 base, with 14 bases remaining between them. DNA of the CDR3: TGTGCCAGCAGCTTAGCCCCCCCTAGCGAGTCCTACAATGAGCAGTTCTTC. Amino acids: CASSLAPPSESYNEQFF.

The gene calls are TRBV7-9 and TRBJ2-7; a possible D gene is TRBD1 (6 bases). Trimming removed 2 bases from V and 5 bases from J, with 16 bases in between. Germline assignment: CDR1 SEHNR and CDR2 FQNEAQ (reference sequence). The CDR3 spans 15 residues. Written as DNA, the CDR3 is TGTGCCAGCAGCTTATCGGGACACCACGGTCACGAGCAGTACTTC. Translated, it gives CASSLSGHHGHEQYF.

This rearrangement joins TRBV7-9 to TRBJ2-2; D remains unclear. V lost 2 bases, J lost 2 bases, and 9 bases lay in between. The CDR3 spans 15 residues. The V gene's germline CDR1 is SEHNR and CDR2 FQNEAQ (reference sequence). This CDR3 reads CASSLLQINTGELFF. In nucleotides, the CDR3 is TGTGCCAGCAGCTTACTACAGATTAACACCGGGGAGCTGTTTTTT.

The CDR3 protein is CASSLVDASGKGEQYF. DNA of the CDR3: TGTGCCAGCAGCTTGGTGGATGCTAGCGGGAAAGGGGAGCAGTACTTC. The chain links TRBV5-6 to TRBJ2-7; 9 bases fit TRBD2. Germline V gives CDR1 SGHDT, CDR2 YYEEEE. The CDR3 runs to 16 residues. The ends lost 0 bases at V and 7 bases at J; junction bases unmatched: 11.

This sequence joins TRBV7-2 and TRBJ2-7, with TRBD2 matching over 7 bases. Trimming removed 8 bases from V and 0 bases from J; junction bases left unmatched: 4. The CDR3 runs 13 residues. Per germline, CDR1 SGHTA and CDR2 FQGNSA. The CDR3 DNA follows: TGTGCCAGCGCCTGGGGGGGCTCCTACGAGCAGTACTTC. Amino acids: CASAWGGSYEQYF.

The chain employs TRBV18 and TRBJ2-6; D is unclear. The CDR3 covers 17 residues. The germline gives CDR1 KGHSH, CDR2 LQKENI. Trimming shortened V by 1 base and J by 0 bases, and 10 bases separated the two germline ends. CDR3 sequence: CASSPQGSSSGANVLTF. As DNA, the CDR3 is TGTGCCAGCTCACCACAGGGATCTAGCTCTGGGGCCAACGTCCTGACTTTC.

V is TRBV9 and J is TRBJ2-7, with D possibly TRBD1 on 5 matching bases. This CDR3 has 13 residues. The germline V gene has CDR1 SGDLS and CDR2 YYNGEE. Trimming cost V 3 bases and J 3 bases, with 10 bases left between them. This chain's CDR3 is CASSGGHHYEQYF. CDR3 sequence (DNA): TGTGCCAGCAGCGGAGGACACCACTACGAGCAGTACTTC.

The rearrangement links TRBV19 to TRBJ2-2; a possible D gene is TRBD2 (5 bases). The V gene's germline CDR1 is LNHDA and CDR2 SQIVND (reference sequence). Trimming took 5 bases from V and 4 from J, leaving 8 bases between them. This CDR3 comprises 13 residues. The CDR3 nucleotides read TGTGCCAGTAGTCGGGGAAGCACCGGGGAGCTGTTTTTT. Translating gives CASSRGSTGELFF.

The chain has TRBV5-8 and TRBJ2-1, with 8 nucleotides matching TRBD2. Germline V lookup: CDR1 SGHTS, CDR2 YDEGEE. The CDR3 covers 17 residues. V lost 6 bases to trimming and J lost 2 bases; unmatched junction nucleotides: 13. This chain's CDR3 is CASTTTLSGSAYNEQFF. The CDR3 nucleotides are TGTGCCAGCACCACAACCCTAAGCGGGAGTGCCTACAATGAGCAGTTCTTC.

The gene calls are TRBV5-4 and TRBJ1-1; D is unclear. Germline lookup yields CDR1 SGHNT and CDR2 YYREEE (reference sequence). The CDR3 totals 16 residues. The ends were cut back, 0 bases at V and 1 base at J, with 13 bases in the middle. The CDR3 reads CASSLGGRTGNTEAFF. The CDR3 DNA is TGTGCCAGCAGCTTGGGGGGTCGAACGGGGAACACTGAAGCTTTCTTT.

This rearrangement joins TRBV9 to TRBJ2-7; D is possibly TRBD2 (5 bases). The CDR3 loop spans 15 amino acids. With 2 bases removed from V and 3 bases from J, the gap between germline ends came to 15 bases. CDR1 and CDR2 from the germline V gene are SGDLS and YYNGEE. The CDR3 protein is CASSVGAVPYYEQYF. The CDR3 nucleotides read TGTGCCAGCAGCGTGGGAGCCGTCCCCTACTACGAGCAGTACTTC.

The chain carries TRBV11-2 and TRBJ2-5; D gene uncertain. Trimming pared 5 bases from V and 0 bases from J, leaving 1 base between. CDR1 is SGHAT and CDR2 is FQNNGV in the germline V gene. This CDR3 contains 11 residues. In nucleotides, the CDR3 is TGTGCCAGCAGCCACCAAGAGACCCAGTACTTC. Translating it yields CASSHQETQYF.

The CDR3 DNA reads as TGCGCCAGCTCCTTCTACGAGACTAGCGGGTACAATGAGCAGTTCTTC. It codes for CASSFYETSGYNEQFF. V is TRBV5-1 and J is TRBJ2-1; 10 bases line up with TRBD2. The length of the CDR3 is 16 residues. V lost 7 bases and J lost 4; bases outside the gene matches: 11. CDR1 is SGHRS and CDR2 is YFSETQ in the germline V gene.

The CDR3 spells CASMGGRVGGELFF. The CDR3 DNA reads TGTGCCAGTATGGGCGGGAGGGTCGGCGGGGAGCTGTTTTTT. This chain uses TRBV19 with TRBJ2-2, with 9 positions matching TRBD2. V dropped 7 bases and J dropped 7; count of bases not matched to a gene: 7. This CDR3 comprises 14 residues. CDR1 LNHDA and CDR2 SQIVND come from the germline V gene (reference sequence).

CDR3 nucleotides: TGTGCCTGGAGTGTCAAGAGTGGGCAGTTCTTC. It specifies CAWSVKSGQFF. The chain combines TRBV30 with TRBJ2-1; D not resolved. V was shortened by 0 bases and J by 12 bases, with 9 bases between the two germline ends. The CDR3 loop spans 11 amino acids. Germline V gives CDR1 GTSNPN, CDR2 SVGIG (reference sequence).

The genes are TRBV6-6 and TRBJ2-7; D is perhaps TRBD2 (5 bases). Germline CDR1 is MNHNY and CDR2 is SVGAGI (reference sequence). The CDR3 contains 15 residues. V was cut by 4 bases and J by 6 bases, with 19 bases left in between. CDR3 sequence reads: CASSSTGLAVREQYF. For the CDR3, the DNA is TGTGCCAGCAGTTCCACGGGTCTAGCAGTACGCGAGCAGTACTTC.

This clone was seen a few times. The CDR3 DNA reads TGTGCCAGCAGGCGGGGTAGCGGGAGGGTGGGCGAGCAGTACTTC. This encodes CASRRGSGRVGEQYF. The chain uses TRBV27 and TRBJ2-7; TRBD2 aligns across 11 bases. This CDR3 has 15 amino acids. In germline, CDR1 is MNHEY, CDR2 SMNVEV (reference sequence). V was clipped by 6 bases and J by 6 bases; unmatched bases: 10.

This clone was seen repeatedly, ten times or more. The J gene is TRBJ2-1, the V gene TRBV29-1; possible D gene TRBD1, 5 bases. The germline V gene encodes CDR1 SQVTM and CDR2 ANQGSEA. CDR3 length: 11 amino acids. Trimming shortened V by 5 bases and J by 5 bases, and 7 bases separated the two germline ends. The CDR3 DNA sequence: TGCAGCGTTCGACAGCACAATGAGCAGTTCTTC. The encoded protein is CSVRQHNEQFF.